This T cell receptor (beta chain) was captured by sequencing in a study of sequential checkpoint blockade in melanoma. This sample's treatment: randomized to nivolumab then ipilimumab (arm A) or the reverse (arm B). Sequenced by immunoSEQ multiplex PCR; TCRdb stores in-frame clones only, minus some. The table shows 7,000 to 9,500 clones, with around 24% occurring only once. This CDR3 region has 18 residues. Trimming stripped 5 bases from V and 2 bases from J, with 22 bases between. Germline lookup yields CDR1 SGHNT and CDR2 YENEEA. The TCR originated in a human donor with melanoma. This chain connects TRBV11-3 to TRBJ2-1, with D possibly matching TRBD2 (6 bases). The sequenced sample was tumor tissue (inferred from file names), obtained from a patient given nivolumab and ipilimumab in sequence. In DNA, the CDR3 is TGTGCCAGCAGCCCCCCAGAAATCTATGGGGGGACCTACAATGAGCAGTTCTTC. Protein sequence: CASSPPEIYGGTYNEQFF.